This T cell receptor beta chain came from a study of OX40 agonist ivuxolimab in advanced cancers. As for the study in general: An agonistic anti-OX40 (CD134) antibody, ivuxolimab, was used to treat the patients. The patients received ivuxolimab by intravenous route every 2 weeks at 0.01 to 10 mg/kg. Patients undergoing dose escalation presented with hepatocellular carcinoma, melanoma, renal cell or head and neck cancer. Study results and caveats: Some nonresponders likewise displayed low normalized T-cell clonal expansion.

V gave up 0 bases and J gave up 6 bases, with 9 bases separating them. The length of the CDR3 is 13 residues. Per germline, CDR1 SGHDT and CDR2 YYEEEE. Measured with immunoSEQ multiplex PCR; TCRdb has only the in-frame clones, and not every one. The table has fewer than 85,000 clones, 70% to 90% seen once. The table lists this clone with a few counts. Its antigen is not known. This clonotype was sampled from an adult with an advanced solid tumor such as melanoma, head and neck, liver or kidney cancer. This chain joins TRBV5-6 and TRBJ1-1, with a tentative D call TRBD1 (5 bases). The sample consisted of CD4+ or CD8+ T cells sorted from blood, taken in a trial of the OX40 agonist ivuxolimab. CDR3 residues: CASSLVGVAEAFF. The DNA for the CDR3 is TGTGCCAGCAGCTTGGTGGGGGTGGCTGAAGCTTTCTTT. Full variable domain (outside the CDR3, taken from reference TRBV5-6 and TRBJ1-1): DAGVTQSPTHLIKTRGQQVTLRCSPKSGHDTVSWYQQALGQGPQFIFQYYEEEERQRGNFPDRFSGHQFPNYSSELNVNALLLGDSALYLCASSLVGVAEAFFGQGTRLTVV.